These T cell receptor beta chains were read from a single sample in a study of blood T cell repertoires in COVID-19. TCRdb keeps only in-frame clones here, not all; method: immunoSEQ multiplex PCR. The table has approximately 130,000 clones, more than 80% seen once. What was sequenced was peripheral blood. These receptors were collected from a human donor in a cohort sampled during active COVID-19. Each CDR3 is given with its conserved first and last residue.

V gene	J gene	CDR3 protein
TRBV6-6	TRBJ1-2	CASTVRTGLGGYTF
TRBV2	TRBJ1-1	CASSDVGYRAFF
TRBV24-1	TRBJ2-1	CATSGGGGAYNEQFF
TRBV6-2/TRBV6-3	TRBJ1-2	CASSYSGSPGYGYTF
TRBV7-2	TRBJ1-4	CASSATGAGGEKLFF
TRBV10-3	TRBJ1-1	CAISDGVLNTEAFF
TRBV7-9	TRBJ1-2	CASSTWGDYGYTF
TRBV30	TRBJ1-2	CAWSATGRTNYGYTF
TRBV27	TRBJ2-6	CASSLNGQVSGANVLTF
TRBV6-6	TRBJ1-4	CASRRTGGLNEKLFF
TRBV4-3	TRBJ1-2	CASSQAPGVYGYTF
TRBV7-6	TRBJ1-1	CASSLEQNTEAFF
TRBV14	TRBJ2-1	CARNPRAGRGDEQFF
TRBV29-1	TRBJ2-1	CSVGRANYNEQFF
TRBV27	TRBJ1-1	CASSPEQGLRNTEAFF
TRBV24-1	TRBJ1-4	CATQRQPNEKLFF
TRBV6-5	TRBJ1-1	CASTDRGLNTEAFF
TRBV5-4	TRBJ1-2	CASSPRSSPYGYTF
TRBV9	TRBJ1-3	CASSVLGTDSGNTIYF
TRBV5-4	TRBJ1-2	CASSADNLRGYTF
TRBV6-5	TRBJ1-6	CASEQGNYNSPLHF
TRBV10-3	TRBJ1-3	CAIGERIGTAKNTIYF
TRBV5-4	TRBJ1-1	CASSLARKNEAFF
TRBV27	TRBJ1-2	CASSFFLGYGYTF
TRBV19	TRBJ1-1	CASSMGQGVSEAFF
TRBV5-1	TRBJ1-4	CASSLPGHRNEKLFF
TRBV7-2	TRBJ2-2	CASSFGGTNTGELFF
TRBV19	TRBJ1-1	CASSPLDRSGPEAFF
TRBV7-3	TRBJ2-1	CASSPIAGAGSLEQFF
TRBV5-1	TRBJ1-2	CASSLLGVRGYTF
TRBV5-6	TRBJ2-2	CASSLSLAGGELFF
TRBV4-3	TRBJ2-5	CASSQVGQPGQETQYF
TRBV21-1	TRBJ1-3	CASRPRVSGNTIYF
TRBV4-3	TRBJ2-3	CASSQEGWASGVGNTQYF
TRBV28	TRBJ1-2	CASSEGDRYGYTF
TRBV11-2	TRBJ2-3	CASSRSGSNTDTQYF
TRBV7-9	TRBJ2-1	CASSLAGAQNEQFF